This T cell receptor (beta chain) was sequenced during a study of T cells in Graves' hyperthyroidism and ophthalmopathy. Of note for this clonotype: This may come from a read error, since a much larger clone is one base off.

TCR beta CDR3 region amplification was performed from RNA transcripts. A set of HTBI primers served as the primers for a first-round RT-PCR of the TCR CDR3. Using its own MiXCR run on the multiplex PCR reads, TCRdb lists one record per CDR3 protein. The table shows roughly 710,000 distinct CDR3 sequences, with just over 35% occurring only once. This CDR3 has 16 amino acids. Germline V gene lookup returns CDR1 LNHNV and CDR2 YYDKDF (reference sequence). Sequencing was carried out using blood. The TCR originated in a woman between 35 and 50 years old with Graves' hyperthyroidism. This sequence joins TRBV15 and TRBJ1-6; D is undetermined. CDR3 residues: CATSRAIGEYNSPPHF. The CDR3 DNA follows: TGTGCCACCAGCAGGGCCATTGGAGAGTATAATTCACCCCCCCACTTT.